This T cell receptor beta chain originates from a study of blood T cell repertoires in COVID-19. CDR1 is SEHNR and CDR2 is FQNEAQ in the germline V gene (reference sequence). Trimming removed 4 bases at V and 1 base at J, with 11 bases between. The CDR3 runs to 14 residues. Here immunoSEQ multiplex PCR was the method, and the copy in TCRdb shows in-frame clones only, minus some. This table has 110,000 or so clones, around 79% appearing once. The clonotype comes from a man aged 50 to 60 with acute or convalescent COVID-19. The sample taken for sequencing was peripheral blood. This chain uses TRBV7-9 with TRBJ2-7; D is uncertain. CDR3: CASSSPTSSYEQYF. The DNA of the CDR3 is TGTGCCAGCAGCTCCCCAACATCTTCCTACGAGCAGTACTTC. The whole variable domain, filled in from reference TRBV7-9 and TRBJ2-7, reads DTGVSQNPRHKITKRGQNVTFRCDPISEHNRLYWYRQTLGQGPEFLTYFQNEAQLEKSRLLSDRFSAERPKGSFSTLEIQRTEQGDSAMYLCASSSPTSSYEQYFGPGTRLTVT.